The 30 T cell receptor beta chains in this list originate from one sample, sequenced in a study of T-cell memory formation after mild COVID-19. TCRdb re-derived calls from the 5' RACE reads in MiXCR, one entry per CDR3 protein. The repertoire includes roughly 600,000 distinct CDR3 sequences, over 15% of them detected once, and around 12% sits in the top ten. Sequences were obtained from PBMCs or a T cell subset sorted from them (not recorded which). Receptors were obtained from an adult woman who had mild COVID-19 (a few samples of this study predate the infection). Cell type and time point are not known.

The gene calls are TRBV3-1 and TRBJ2-7; no clear D. V was shortened by 1 base and J by 6 bases, with 4 bases between the two germline ends. Germline CDR1 LGHDT, CDR2 YNNKEL (reference sequence). The CDR3 spans 11 residues. CDR3 DNA: TGTGCCAGCAGCCAAGCTGGCGAGCAGTACTTC. Amino acids: CASSQAGEQYF.

The V gene is TRBV3-1, the J gene TRBJ2-1, with D unclear. This CDR3 region has 15 residues. Deletions cut 1 base from V and 4 bases from J, with 11 bases between. CDR1 is LGHDT, CDR2 YNNKEL, per germline (reference sequence). The CDR3 is CASSQVAALYNEQFF. The CDR3 DNA follows: TGTGCCAGCAGCCAAGTGGCAGCGCTTTACAATGAGCAGTTCTTC.

The sample holds many counts of this clonotype. The CDR3 nucleotides read TGTGCCAGCAGCTTAGCGGGTCTAGCCAATGAGCAGTTCTTC. This codes for CASSLAGLANEQFF. V is TRBV7-2 and J is TRBJ2-1, with a tentative D call TRBD2 (5 bases). Germline-derived CDR1 and CDR2 are SGHTA and FQGNSA. The CDR3 has 14 amino acids. V was clipped by 0 bases and J by 6 bases, with 9 bases between them.

This chain joins TRBV30 and TRBJ2-3, with 10 bases fitting TRBD1. The CDR3 covers 15 residues. V lost 5 bases, J lost 2 bases, and 7 bases stayed unmatched. The germline V gene has CDR1 GTSNPN and CDR2 SVGIG (reference sequence). CDR3 amino acids: CAWSPGQGPTDTQYF. In DNA, the CDR3 is TGTGCCTGGTCTCCGGGACAGGGGCCCACAGATACGCAGTATTTT.

The chain uses TRBV7-9 and TRBJ2-1, with D possibly being TRBD1 or TRBD2 (5 bases each). The CDR3 covers 16 residues. V was pared by 5 bases and J by 4 bases, with 18 bases between. Germline CDR1 reads SEHNR; CDR2 reads FQNEAQ (reference sequence). The CDR3 region is CASSPVLGTSYNEQFF. Here the CDR3 DNA reads TGTGCCAGCAGCCCCGTTTTGGGGACCTCTTACAATGAGCAGTTCTTC. The entire variable domain, with the rest obtained from reference TRBV7-9 and TRBJ2-1, is as follows: DTGVSQNPRHKITKRGQNVTFRCDPISEHNRLYWYRQTLGQGPEFLTYFQNEAQLEKSRLLSDRFSAERPKGSFSTLEIQRTEQGDSAMYLCASSPVLGTSYNEQFFGPGTRLTVL.

The rearrangement links TRBV20-1 to TRBJ1-1, with TRBD1 identical over 8 bases. J gave up 1 base and V 5 bases, and 6 bases lay outside the gene matches. Germline lookup yields CDR1 DFQATT and CDR2 SNEGSKA (reference sequence). The CDR3 extends over 14 amino acids. In nucleotides, the CDR3 is TGCAGTGCTCCCAGGACAGGGACGAACACTGAAGCTTTCTTT. This encodes CSAPRTGTNTEAFF.

The chain employs TRBV7-9 and TRBJ2-2; D is uncertain. CDR1 is SEHNR, CDR2 FQNEAQ, per germline (reference sequence). The CDR3 loop spans 18 amino acids. The V and J ends lost 4 bases and 1 base respectively, with 19 bases between them. DNA for the CDR3: TGTGCCAGCAGCTCAGCTCAGGTAGCCTCCTTGAACACCGGGGAGCTGTTTTTT. Its protein product is CASSSAQVASLNTGELFF. Together with reference TRBV7-9 and TRBJ2-2, the CDR3 gives the full variable domain: DTGVSQNPRHKITKRGQNVTFRCDPISEHNRLYWYRQTLGQGPEFLTYFQNEAQLEKSRLLSDRFSAERPKGSFSTLEIQRTEQGDSAMYLCASSSAQVASLNTGELFFGEGSRLTVL.

In this sample, this clonotype turned up a few times. The chain joins TRBV6-5 to TRBJ2-3, with TRBD2 matching over 7 bases. This CDR3 contains 19 residues. The V gene end was trimmed by 0 bases and the J gene end by 0 bases; junction bases not matched to a gene: 12. Per the germline V gene, CDR1 is MNHEY and CDR2 is SVGAGI. The CDR3 DNA sequence: TGTGCCAGCAGTTACTCGATCGCCCGGGAACTAGCGAGCACAGATACGCAGTATTTT. This codes for CASSYSIARELASTDTQYF.

This clonotype was seen only a few times. The V gene is TRBV10-3, the J gene TRBJ2-7; a possible D gene is TRBD2 (6 bases). The CDR3 length is 15 residues. The germline V gene encodes CDR1 ENHRY and CDR2 SYGVKD. Between the trimmed V and J ends, which lost 0 bases and 0 bases, there was a span of 9 bases. This chain's CDR3 is CAISESVTSSYEQYF. In DNA, the CDR3 is TGTGCCATCAGTGAGTCTGTGACTAGCTCCTACGAGCAGTACTTC.

This clonotype turned up a few times. The rearrangement links TRBV6-5 to TRBJ2-1, with 9 positions matching TRBD2. The CDR3 has 14 residues. Losses at the gene ends were 5 bases for V and 6 bases for J; bases not matched to a gene: 5. The V gene's germline CDR1 is MNHEY and CDR2 SVGAGI. The CDR3 here is CASSRSGSSNEQFF. The CDR3, as DNA: TGTGCCAGCAGTCGTAGCGGGAGTAGCAATGAGCAGTTCTTC.

V usage is TRBV20-1 and J usage is TRBJ2-1, with D perhaps matching TRBD2 (6 bases). CDR3 length: 13 amino acids. Germline loops: CDR1 DFQATT, CDR2 SNEGSKA (reference sequence). V lost 0 bases to trimming and J lost 10 bases, with 13 bases between them. The chain's CDR3 is CSARESPGGEQFF. For the CDR3, the DNA is TGCAGTGCTAGAGAATCCCCTGGGGGGGAGCAGTTCTTC.

V gene TRBV5-6 combines with J gene TRBJ1-2, with D possibly matching TRBD1 (5 bases). V lost 6 bases, J lost 6 bases, and 18 bases lay in between. The CDR3 sequence is 14 residues long. Germline CDR1 is SGHDT and CDR2 is YYEEEE. For the CDR3, the DNA is TGTGCCAGCACCAGGGTTGGGAATCTAGATGGCTACACCTTC. As protein: CASTRVGNLDGYTF.

V usage is TRBV6-6 and J usage is TRBJ2-5, with D tentatively TRBD1 or TRBD2 (5 bases each). The CDR3 spans 11 residues. Germline V gene sequence: CDR1 MNHNY, CDR2 SVGAGI (reference sequence). The V gene lost 8 bases and the J gene lost 1 base, with 5 bases spanning the gap. This CDR3 is CASGTQETQYF. The CDR3 DNA follows: TGTGCCAGCGGGACCCAAGAGACCCAGTACTTC.

This clonotype was seen a few times. This rearrangement joins TRBV25-1 to TRBJ2-2; D is unresolved. Trimming took off 10 bases at V and 5 bases at J, with 11 bases between the two ends. Germline assignment: CDR1 MGHDK and CDR2 SYGVNS. The CDR3 covers 12 residues. DNA of the CDR3: TGTGCCACTAAGGCTGCAACCGGGGAGCTGTTTTTT. Its translation is CATKAATGELFF. Using reference TRBV25-1 and TRBJ2-2 for the parts outside the CDR3, the full variable domain is EADIYQTPRYLVIGTGKKITLECSQTMGHDKMYWYQQDPGMELHLIHYSYGVNSTEKGDLSSESTVSRIRTEHFPLTLESARPSHTSQYLCATKAATGELFFGEGSRLTVL.

This clonotype has just a few counts. V is TRBV5-6 and J is TRBJ1-1; no firm D call. The CDR3 has 11 amino acids. Trimming removed 7 bases at V and 5 bases at J, with 9 bases between. Germline V gene data show CDR1 as SGHDT and CDR2 as YYEEEE. CDR3: CASEASTEAFF. CDR3 in DNA: TGTGCCAGCGAGGCATCGACTGAAGCTTTCTTT.

V is TRBV20-1 and J is TRBJ2-1; the match to TRBD2 covers 10 bases. Germline CDR1 and CDR2: DFQATT and SNEGSKA (reference sequence). J lost 9 bases, V lost 1 base, and 9 bases had no gene match. CDR3 length: 15 amino acids. The CDR3 loop reads CSARVKRGGGIEQFF. Written as DNA, the CDR3 is TGCAGTGCTAGAGTTAAGCGGGGGGGCGGGATTGAGCAGTTCTTC.

The V and J genes are TRBV11-2 and TRBJ2-7; D is tentatively TRBD1 or TRBD2 (5 bases each). The germline V gene has CDR1 SGHAT and CDR2 FQNNGV. The V and J ends lost 1 base and 0 bases respectively, with 10 bases between them. The CDR3 has 15 residues. The CDR3 reads CASSLGWGPSYEQYF. The CDR3 bases are TGTGCCAGCAGCTTAGGTTGGGGACCCTCCTACGAGCAGTACTTC. Looking up the rest from reference TRBV11-2 and TRBJ2-7 gives the full variable domain: EAGVAQSPRYKIIEKRQSVAFWCNPISGHATLYWYQQILGQGPKLLIQFQNNGVVDDSQLPKDRFSAERLKGVDSTLKIQPAKLEDSAVYLCASSLGWGPSYEQYFGPGTRLTVT.

In its sample, this clonotype was seen a few times. This chain connects TRBV6-5 to TRBJ1-3; D call uncertain. Germline lookup yields CDR1 MNHEY and CDR2 SVGAGI. The CDR3 totals 14 residues. Trimming stripped 6 bases from V and 0 bases from J, with 9 bases between. For the CDR3, the DNA is TGTGCCAGCAGCCCCGGCAGCTCTGGAAACACCATATATTTT. This gives the protein CASSPGSSGNTIYF.

The J gene is TRBJ2-7, the V gene TRBV19; 7 bases are shared with TRBD2. Per the germline V gene, CDR1 is LNHDA and CDR2 is SQIVND (reference sequence). This CDR3 spans 14 amino acids. With 3 bases clipped from V and 3 bases from J, the junction kept 5 bases outside the gene matches. CDR3 residues: CASSIAGEIYEQYF. In DNA, the CDR3 is TGTGCCAGTAGTATTGCGGGAGAGATCTACGAGCAGTACTTC. The variable domain in full, with the rest retrieved from reference TRBV19 and TRBJ2-7, is DGGITQSPKYLFRKEGQNVTLSCEQNLNHDAMYWYRQDPGQGLRLIYYSQIVNDFQKGDIAEGYSVSREKKESFPLTVTSAQKNPTAFYLCASSIAGEIYEQYFGPGTRLTVT.

In this sample, this clonotype turned up a few times. The chain carries TRBV24-1 and TRBJ1-1; 7 bases match TRBD1. The germline V gene encodes CDR1 KGHDR and CDR2 SFDVKD. V dropped 5 bases and J dropped 3; count of bases not matched to a gene: 5. The CDR3 totals 14 residues. The CDR3 nucleotides read TGTGCCACCAGTGTGGCCGGACAGGACACTGAAGCTTTCTTT. It yields the protein CATSVAGQDTEAFF.

V and J are TRBV6-2 or TRBV6-3 and TRBJ2-7; unclear D gene. Trimming left V 2 bases short and J 2 bases short, with 10 bases between. The CDR3 is 14 residues long. The germline CDR1 and CDR2 sequences are MNHEY and SVGEGT. The CDR3 is CASSYQTRPYEQYF. CDR3 nucleotides: TGTGCCAGCAGTTACCAGACTCGTCCCTACGAGCAGTACTTC.

The V call is TRBV25-1, the J call TRBJ2-1; TRBD2 aligns across 7 bases. Losses at the gene ends were 1 base for V and 1 base for J; bases not matched to a gene: 13. This CDR3 contains 19 residues. The germline V gene encodes CDR1 MGHDK and CDR2 SYGVNS. The CDR3: CASSESSGKKPGSYNEQFF. CDR3 nucleotide sequence: TGTGCCAGCAGTGAATCGAGCGGGAAAAAACCCGGGTCCTACAATGAGCAGTTCTTC. Variable domain in full (rest from reference TRBV25-1 and TRBJ2-1): EADIYQTPRYLVIGTGKKITLECSQTMGHDKMYWYQQDPGMELHLIHYSYGVNSTEKGDLSSESTVSRIRTEHFPLTLESARPSHTSQYLCASSESSGKKPGSYNEQFFGPGTRLTVL.

J is TRBJ2-1 and V is TRBV7-3; 8 bases agree with TRBD2. V was clipped by 5 bases and J by 4 bases; unmatched bases: 7. The CDR3 has 15 residues. In germline, CDR1 is SGHTA, CDR2 FQGTGA. CDR3 DNA: TGTGCCAGCAGCCTAAATAGCGGGACGTACAATGAGCAGTTCTTC. It is translated as CASSLNSGTYNEQFF.

Only a few counts were recorded for this clonotype. The rearrangement uses TRBV12-3 or TRBV12-4 and TRBJ1-2, with D hard to call. The V and J ends lost 2 bases and 0 bases respectively, with 10 bases between them. CDR3 size: 15 residues. In nucleotides, the CDR3 is TGTGCCAGCAGTTTAAAGGGAGCGCCTAACTATGGCTACACCTTC. This encodes CASSLKGAPNYGYTF.

This clonotype has at least ten counts. V usage is TRBV19 and J usage is TRBJ2-5; 7 bases match TRBD2. This CDR3 spans 14 amino acids. J gave up 5 bases and V 4 bases, and 7 bases lay outside the gene matches. Germline-derived CDR1 and CDR2 are LNHDA and SQIVND (reference sequence). CDR3 DNA: TGTGCCAGTAGTAAGAGCGGGACCTCGGAGACCCAGTACTTC. The encoded protein is CASSKSGTSETQYF.

V is TRBV2 and J is TRBJ1-2; D unclear. The germline V gene encodes CDR1 SNHLY and CDR2 FYNNEI. The CDR3 has 12 amino acids. The V gene lost 8 bases and the J gene lost 4 bases, with 11 bases spanning the gap. CDR3 sequence: CASRGQTYGYTF. The CDR3 DNA reads as TGTGCCAGCCGCGGGCAGACCTATGGCTACACCTTC.

This chain joins TRBV9 and TRBJ2-4; D is unresolved. The CDR3 extends over 12 amino acids. Trimming pared 5 bases from V and 9 bases from J, leaving 12 bases between. Looked up from germline, CDR1 is SGDLS and CDR2 is YYNGEE. The CDR3 nucleotides are TGTGCCAGCAGAGGGATTGACGGCATTCAGTACTTC. Translation gives CASRGIDGIQYF.

The chain employs TRBV20-1 and TRBJ1-2; the match to TRBD1 covers 12 bases. CDR3 size: 15 residues. Germline values: CDR1 DFQATT, CDR2 SNEGSKA (reference sequence). J lost 8 bases, V lost 5 bases, and 12 bases had no gene match. The CDR3: CSARSRGQGARGYTF. The CDR3 nucleotides read TGCAGTGCTCGCTCCCGGGGACAGGGGGCGCGAGGCTACACCTTC.

The chain links TRBV7-9 to TRBJ2-1, with D perhaps TRBD2 (5 bases). In germline, CDR1 is SEHNR, CDR2 FQNEAQ (reference sequence). V gave up 5 bases and J gave up 15 bases, with 17 bases separating them. The CDR3 runs 12 residues. CDR3 sequence reads: CASSLPRTSPFF. The DNA of the CDR3 is TGTGCCAGCAGCCTGCCCCGGACTTCTCCGTTCTTC.

The V gene is TRBV27, the J gene TRBJ2-7; 7 bases map to TRBD2. Germline-derived CDR1 and CDR2 are MNHEY and SMNVEV (reference sequence). The CDR3 sequence is 13 residues long. V trimming: 5 bases; J trimming: 2 bases; junction bases outside the gene matches: 3. CDR3 sequence: CASSGGSAYEQYF. DNA for the CDR3: TGTGCCAGCAGTGGCGGGAGCGCCTACGAGCAGTACTTC.